The rows below give T cell receptor beta chains drawn from one sample of a study of identifying expanded T cells in peripheral blood. Clones were read by immunoSEQ multiplex PCR, and TCRdb kept only the in-frame ones, dropping some. In the table there are around 57,000 clones, more than 70% of which are singletons. Sequencing was performed on blood. The receptor source for this set is a person aged 18 to 70 in good health. Each CDR3 is given with its conserved first and last residue. Each record gives: J gene, V gene, D gene, clone size, CDR3 DNA, CDR3 protein. The D gene is left open where the match is weak. Not every row has a clone size; where given, it reads once, few, many or a size class.

TRBJ2-1,TRBV13,-,-,TGTGCCAGCAGCTTAGGCCAGTACAGGTACAATGAGCAGTTCTTC,CASSLGQYRYNEQFF
TRBJ2-7,TRBV15,-,-,TGTGCCACCAGCAGAGATCGGGGAGGAGGGGCCTACGAGCAGTACTTC,CATSRDRGGGAYEQYF
TRBJ2-2,TRBV5-1,TRBD1,-,TGCGCCAGCAGCCGGGGACAGACCAACACCGGGGAGCTGTTTTTT,CASSRGQTNTGELFF
TRBJ1-4,TRBV28,-,-,TGTGCCAGCAGTCAGGGTGGTTGGGAAAAACTGTTTTTT,CASSQGGWEKLFF
TRBJ2-7,TRBV28,TRBD1,-,TGTGCCAGCAGTCGACCGGGACAGGGAAGGCAGCAGTACTTC,CASSRPGQGRQQYF
TRBJ1-5,TRBV18,-,-,TGTGCCAGCTCACTGACAGGAGACAATCAGCCCCAGCATTTT,CASSLTGDNQPQHF
TRBJ1-1,TRBV5-1,TRBD1,-,TGCGCCAGCAGGGCGGGACAGGGGCCGAGGAACACTGAAGCTTTCTTT,CASRAGQGPRNTEAFF
TRBJ2-1,TRBV5-8,-,-,TGTGCCAGCAGCTCCCTGGATAGCGACAATGAGCAGTTCTTC,CASSSLDSDNEQFF
TRBJ1-1,TRBV5-4,-,-,TGTGCCAGCAGCTTGGAGAGGGCGAACACTGAAGCTTTCTTT,CASSLERANTEAFF
TRBJ2-7,TRBV10-2,TRBD1,-,TGCGCCAGTGGCGGGACAGGGCCCTACGAGCAGTACTTC,CASGGTGPYEQYF
TRBJ2-1,TRBV11-2,TRBD1,once,TGTGCCAGCAGCTTGCACAGGGGTTTGGGGTACAATGAGCAGTTCTTC,CASSLHRGLGYNEQFF
TRBJ1-4,TRBV27,-,-,TGTGCCAGCAGTCCCTCGGGGTGGGGTGAAAAACTGTTTTTT,CASSPSGWGEKLFF
TRBJ2-2,TRBV18,-,once,TGTGCCAGCTCACCATACAGGGAGAACACCGGGGAGCTGTTTTTT,CASSPYRENTGELFF
TRBJ2-1,TRBV6-1,-,-,TGTGCCAGCAGTGTTTTGACAGACCCGCGGGATGAGCAGTTCTTC,CASSVLTDPRDEQFF
TRBJ2-6,TRBV7-3,-,-,TGTGCCAGCAGCCCCCTAGTATCTGGGGCCAACGTCCTGACTTTC,CASSPLVSGANVLTF
TRBJ2-5,TRBV11-2,-,-,TGTGCCAGCAGCCTTAAACAAGAGACCCAGTACTTC,CASSLKQETQYF
TRBJ2-6,TRBV19,-,-,TGTGCCAGTCAAGACACGCCGAATACTGGGGCCAACGTCCTGACTTTC,CASQDTPNTGANVLTF
TRBJ2-7,TRBV6-5,TRBD1,-,TGTGCCAGCAGTACCCTCCCGGGACAGGGAGCGGAGCAGTACTTC,CASSTLPGQGAEQYF
TRBJ1-1,TRBV5-4,TRBD1,-,TGTGCCAGCAGCCTGGACAGGACAAACACTGAAGCTTTCTTT,CASSLDRTNTEAFF
TRBJ2-1,TRBV9,TRBD2,-,TGTGCCAGCAGCTACGGGACTAGCGGGGGGGCAAGGTTCTTC,CASSYGTSGGARFF
TRBJ2-3,TRBV6-6,TRBD1,once,TGTGCCAGCAGTTCTCACCGGGACAGGGGACTCGGTACGCAGTATTTT,CASSSHRDRGLGTQYF
TRBJ2-1,TRBV6-1,TRBD2,-,TGTGCCAGCAGTGAGGCTAGCGGGACTTACAATGAGCAGTTCTTC,CASSEASGTYNEQFF
TRBJ1-2,TRBV6-4,-,-,TGTGCCAGCAGTGACGGGGCAGGGGTCTATGGCTACACCTTC,CASSDGAGVYGYTF
TRBJ2-4,TRBV7-9,-,-,TGTGCCAGCAGCCCCCCCAGGGGCGGGAAAAACATTCAGTACTTC,CASSPPRGGKNIQYF
TRBJ2-6,TRBV7-2,-,-,TGTGCCAGCAGCTTGGGTCGCGGAAGCTCTGGGGCCAACGTCCTGACTTTC,CASSLGRGSSGANVLTF
TRBJ2-3,TRBV6-1,TRBD2,-,TGTGCCAGCACCCTGTGGAGCGGGAGAGAAGATACGCAGTATTTT,CASTLWSGREDTQYF
TRBJ2-1,TRBV5-1,TRBD1,-,TGCGCCAGCAGCCGTGGGACAGGGGGAAGGAACAATGAGCAGTTCTTC,CASSRGTGGRNNEQFF